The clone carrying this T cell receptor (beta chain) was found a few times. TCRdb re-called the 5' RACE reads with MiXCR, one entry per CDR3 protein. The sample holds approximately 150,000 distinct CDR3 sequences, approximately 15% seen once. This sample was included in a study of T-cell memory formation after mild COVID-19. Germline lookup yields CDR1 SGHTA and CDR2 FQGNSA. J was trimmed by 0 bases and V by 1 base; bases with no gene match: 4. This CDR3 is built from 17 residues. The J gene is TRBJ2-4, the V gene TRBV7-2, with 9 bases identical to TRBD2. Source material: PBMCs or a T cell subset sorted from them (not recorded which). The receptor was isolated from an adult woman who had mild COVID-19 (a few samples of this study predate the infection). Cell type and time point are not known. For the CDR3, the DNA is TGTGCCAGCAGCTTAGTGGCACTAGCGGGAGCCAAAAACATTCAGTACTTC. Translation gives CASSLVALAGAKNIQYF.